The subject of this entry is one TCR beta chain. Its antigen is as yet unknown. Libraries were prepared by immunoSEQ multiplex PCR; TCRdb keeps only in-frame clonotypes and omits some of them. The sample lists about 25,000 clones, approximately 85% seen once, with about 1.3% in the top ten. The CDR3 has 15 residues. CDR1 and CDR2 (germline): SNHLY, FYNNEI. The trim removed 8 bases at V and 9 bases at J, leaving 11 bases unmatched. The data stem from a study of T cells in narcolepsy. Study at large: Donors had narcolepsy type 1 or type 2, or were healthy controls. Broader study findings: In some patient and control memory CD4+ samples, autoreactive clones were absent. Healthy controls reportedly lacked the autoreactive clonotypes serially found in patients' blood. Autoreactive HCRT-specific and TRIB2-specific clonotypes were marked in same-patient CSF-versus-blood CD4+ comparisons.

The clonotype originates from a human donor with narcolepsy. The chain joins TRBV2 to TRBJ2-1; 12 nucleotides match TRBD2. Material for sequencing was CD45RA- memory CD4+ T cells from PBMCs. CDR3 sequence: CASGEETSGSGEQFF. Here the CDR3 DNA reads TGTGCCAGCGGGGAGGAGACTAGCGGGAGTGGTGAGCAGTTCTTC.